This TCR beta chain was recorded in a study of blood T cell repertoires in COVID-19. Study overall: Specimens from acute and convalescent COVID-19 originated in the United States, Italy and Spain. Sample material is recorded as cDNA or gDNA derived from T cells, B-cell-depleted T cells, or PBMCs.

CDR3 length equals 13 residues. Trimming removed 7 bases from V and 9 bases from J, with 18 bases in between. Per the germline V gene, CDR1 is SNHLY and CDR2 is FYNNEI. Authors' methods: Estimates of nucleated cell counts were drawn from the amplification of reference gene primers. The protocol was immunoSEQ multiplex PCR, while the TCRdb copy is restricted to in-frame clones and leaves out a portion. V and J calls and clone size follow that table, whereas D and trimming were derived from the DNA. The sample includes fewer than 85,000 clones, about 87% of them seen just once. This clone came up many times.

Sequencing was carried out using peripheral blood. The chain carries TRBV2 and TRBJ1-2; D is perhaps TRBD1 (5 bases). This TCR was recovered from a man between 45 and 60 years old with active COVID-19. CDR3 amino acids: CASKARDLSRYTF. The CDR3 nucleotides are TGTGCCAGCAAAGCCAGGGATCTTTCTCGCTACACCTTC. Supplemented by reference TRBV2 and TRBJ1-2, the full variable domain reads EPEVTQTPSHQVTQMGQEVILRCVPISNHLYFYWYRQILGQKVEFLVSFYNNEISEKSEIFDDQFSVERPDGSNFTLKIRSTKLEDSAMYFCASKARDLSRYTFGSGTRLTVV.